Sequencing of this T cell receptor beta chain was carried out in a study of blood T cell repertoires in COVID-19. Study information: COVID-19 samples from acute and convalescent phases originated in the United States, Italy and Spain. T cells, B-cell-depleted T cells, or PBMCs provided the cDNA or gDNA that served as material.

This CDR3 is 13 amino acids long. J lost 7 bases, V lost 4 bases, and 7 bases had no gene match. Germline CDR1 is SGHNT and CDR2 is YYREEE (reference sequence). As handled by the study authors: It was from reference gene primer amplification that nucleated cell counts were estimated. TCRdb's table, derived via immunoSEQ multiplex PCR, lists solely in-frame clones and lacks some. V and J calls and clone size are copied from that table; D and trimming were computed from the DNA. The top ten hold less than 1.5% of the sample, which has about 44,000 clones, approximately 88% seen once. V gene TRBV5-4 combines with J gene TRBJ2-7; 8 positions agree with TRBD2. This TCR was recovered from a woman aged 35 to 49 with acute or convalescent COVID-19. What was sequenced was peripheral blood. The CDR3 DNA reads TGTGCCAGCAGCCTCGCGGGAGGAAGGGAGCAGTACTTC. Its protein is CASSLAGGREQYF.